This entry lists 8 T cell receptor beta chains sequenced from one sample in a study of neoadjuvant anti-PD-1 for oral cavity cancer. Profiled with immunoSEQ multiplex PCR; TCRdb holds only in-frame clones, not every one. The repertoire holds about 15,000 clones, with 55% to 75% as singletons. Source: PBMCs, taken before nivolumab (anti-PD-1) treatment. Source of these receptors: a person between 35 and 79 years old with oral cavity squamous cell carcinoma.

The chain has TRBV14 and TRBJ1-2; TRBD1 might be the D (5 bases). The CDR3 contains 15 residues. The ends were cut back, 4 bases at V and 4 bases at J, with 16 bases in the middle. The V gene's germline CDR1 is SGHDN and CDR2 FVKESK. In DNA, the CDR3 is TGTGCCAGCAGCCTCCTGGCAGGTAGGGGCTATGGCTACACCTTC. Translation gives CASSLLAGRGYGYTF. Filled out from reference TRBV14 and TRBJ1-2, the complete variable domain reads EAGVTQFPSHSVIEKGQTVTLRCDPISGHDNLYWYRRVMGKEIKFLLHFVKESKQDESGMPNNRFLAERTGGTYSTLKVQPAELEDSGVYFCASSLLAGRGYGYTFGSGTRLTVV.

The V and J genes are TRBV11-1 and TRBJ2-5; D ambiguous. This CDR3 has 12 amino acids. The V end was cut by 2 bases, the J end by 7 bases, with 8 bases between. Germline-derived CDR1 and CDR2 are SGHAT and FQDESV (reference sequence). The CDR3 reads CASSLFDVTQYF. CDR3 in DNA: TGTGCCAGCAGCTTATTCGACGTGACCCAGTACTTC.

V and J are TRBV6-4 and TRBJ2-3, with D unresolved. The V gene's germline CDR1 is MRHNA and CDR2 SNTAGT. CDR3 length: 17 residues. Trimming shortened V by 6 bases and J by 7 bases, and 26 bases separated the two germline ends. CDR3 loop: CASSAGSSVGFENTQYF. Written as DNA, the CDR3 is TGTGCCAGCAGCGCAGGCTCAAGTGTGGGGTTCGAAAATACGCAGTATTTT.

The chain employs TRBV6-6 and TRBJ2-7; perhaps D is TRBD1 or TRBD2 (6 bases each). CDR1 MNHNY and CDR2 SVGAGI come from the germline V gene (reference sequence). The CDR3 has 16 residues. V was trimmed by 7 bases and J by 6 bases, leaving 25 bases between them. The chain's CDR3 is CASTRTDNGRQAEQYF. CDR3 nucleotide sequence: TGTGCCAGCACCAGAACGGACAACGGGAGACAGGCCGAGCAGTACTTC.

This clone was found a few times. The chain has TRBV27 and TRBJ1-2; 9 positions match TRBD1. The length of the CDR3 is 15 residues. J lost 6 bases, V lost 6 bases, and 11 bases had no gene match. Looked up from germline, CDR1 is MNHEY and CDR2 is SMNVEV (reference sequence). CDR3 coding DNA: TGTGCCAGCAGACCTGCTGGGACAGGGAGAGATGGCTACACCTTC. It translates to CASRPAGTGRDGYTF.

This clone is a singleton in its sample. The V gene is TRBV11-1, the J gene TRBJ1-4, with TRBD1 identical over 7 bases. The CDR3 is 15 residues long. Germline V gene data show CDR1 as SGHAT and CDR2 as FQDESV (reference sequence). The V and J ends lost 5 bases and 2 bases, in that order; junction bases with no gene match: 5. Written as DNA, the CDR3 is TGTGCCAGCAGCCTGAACAGGGGCACTAATGAAAAACTGTTTTTT. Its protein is CASSLNRGTNEKLFF.

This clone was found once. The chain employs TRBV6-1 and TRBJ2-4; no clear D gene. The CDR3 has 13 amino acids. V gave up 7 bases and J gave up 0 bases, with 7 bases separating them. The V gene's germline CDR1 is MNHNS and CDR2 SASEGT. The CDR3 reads CASNPEAKNIQYF. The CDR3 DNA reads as TGTGCCAGCAACCCAGAAGCCAAAAACATTCAGTACTTC.

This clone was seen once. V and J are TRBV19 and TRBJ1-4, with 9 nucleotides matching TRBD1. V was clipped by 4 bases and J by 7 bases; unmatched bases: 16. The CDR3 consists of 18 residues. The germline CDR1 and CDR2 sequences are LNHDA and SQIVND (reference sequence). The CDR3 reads CASSTLPPRTGAGEKLFF. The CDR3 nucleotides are TGTGCCAGTAGTACCCTACCCCCAAGGACAGGGGCAGGTGAAAAACTGTTTTTT.